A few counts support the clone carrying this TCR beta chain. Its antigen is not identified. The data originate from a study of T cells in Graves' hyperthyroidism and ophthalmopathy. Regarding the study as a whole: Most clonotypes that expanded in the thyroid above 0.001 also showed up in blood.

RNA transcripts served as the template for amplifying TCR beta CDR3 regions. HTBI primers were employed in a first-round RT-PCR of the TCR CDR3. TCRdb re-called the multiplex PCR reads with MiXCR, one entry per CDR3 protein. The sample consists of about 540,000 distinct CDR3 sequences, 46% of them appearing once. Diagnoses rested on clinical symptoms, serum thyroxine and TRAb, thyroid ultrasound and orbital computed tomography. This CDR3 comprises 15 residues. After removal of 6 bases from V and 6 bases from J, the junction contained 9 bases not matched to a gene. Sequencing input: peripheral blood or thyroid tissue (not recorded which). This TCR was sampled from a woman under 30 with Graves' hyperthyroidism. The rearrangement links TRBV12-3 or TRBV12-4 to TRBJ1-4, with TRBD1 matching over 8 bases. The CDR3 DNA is TGTGCCAGCAGCAGACAGGGGACCAGATATGAAAAACTGTTTTTT. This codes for CASSRQGTRYEKLFF.